The 19 T cell receptor beta chains given below trace back to one sample, sequenced in a study of blood T cell repertoires in COVID-19. The data were produced by immunoSEQ multiplex PCR, yet TCRdb's version contains in-frame clones alone and is incomplete. The data contain 220,000 or so clones, approximately 90% of them singletons. Specimen: PBMCs or T cells enriched from blood (not recorded which). The source is a woman aged 18-29 years in a cohort exposed to, infected with or recovered from COVID-19 (not recorded which).

This chain uses TRBV7-9 with TRBJ2-7; TRBD2 aligns across 16 bases. This CDR3 has 17 residues. Trimming cost V 4 bases and J 0 bases; bases outside gene matches: 3. CDR1 and CDR2 (germline): SEHNR, FQNEAQ (reference sequence). CDR3 in amino acids: CASSSGLAGGSSYEQYF. In nucleotides, the CDR3 is TGTGCCAGCAGCTCGGGACTAGCGGGAGGGAGCTCCTACGAGCAGTACTTC.

The CDR3 nucleotides read TGTGCCAGCAGCGTAGGAGGGACAGGGCCCACCGGGGAGCTGTTTTTT. Protein sequence: CASSVGGTGPTGELFF. The chain links TRBV9 to TRBJ2-2; TRBD1 agrees at 9 bases. This CDR3 contains 16 residues. Trimming took 0 bases from V and 4 from J; bases not matched to a gene: 4. Germline V gene sequence: CDR1 SGDLS, CDR2 YYNGEE.

The chain employs TRBV5-1 and TRBJ1-6; 9 nucleotides agree with TRBD1. V gave up 0 bases and J gave up 7 bases; unmatched junction bases: 2. CDR1 SGHRS and CDR2 YFSETQ come from the germline V gene. The CDR3 has 15 residues. As DNA, the CDR3 is TGCGCCAGCAGCTTGGGGGACAGGGCAAATTCACCCCTCCACTTT. Its translation: CASSLGDRANSPLHF.

This clone has only one observation. V is TRBV19 and J is TRBJ2-2, with TRBD2 identical over 8 bases. CDR3 length equals 16 residues. V lost 1 base and J lost 3; bases outside the gene matches: 4. Germline CDR1 is LNHDA and CDR2 is SQIVND (reference sequence). The CDR3 DNA follows: TGTGCCAGTAGTATAGGAGGACTAGCCCACACCGGGGAGCTGTTTTTT. Translation gives CASSIGGLAHTGELFF. The whole variable domain, remainder taken from reference TRBV19 and TRBJ2-2, is DGGITQSPKYLFRKEGQNVTLSCEQNLNHDAMYWYRQDPGQGLRLIYYSQIVNDFQKGDIAEGYSVSREKKESFPLTVTSAQKNPTAFYLCASSIGGLAHTGELFFGEGSRLTVL.

The V and J genes are TRBV6-5 and TRBJ1-6; TRBD1 is a possible D gene (6 bases). This CDR3 region has 15 residues. V lost 6 bases, J lost 7 bases, and 16 bases lay in between. Germline CDR1 MNHEY, CDR2 SVGAGI. The CDR3 reads CASRLGQSTNSPLHF. CDR3 bases: TGTGCCAGCAGGCTCGGACAGTCGACCAATTCACCCCTCCACTTT.

The V and J genes are TRBV10-3 and TRBJ2-2; D is ambiguous. The germline V gene encodes CDR1 ENHRY and CDR2 SYGVKD. This CDR3 has 11 residues. V lost 4 bases to trimming and J lost 7 bases, with 4 bases between them. CDR3 amino acids: CAISGVGELFF. The CDR3 nucleotides read TGTGCCATCAGTGGCGTCGGGGAGCTGTTTTTT.

The genes are TRBV10-3 and TRBJ1-1, with 8 bases matching TRBD1. The CDR3 runs to 14 residues. Germline values: CDR1 ENHRY, CDR2 SYGVKD. Trimming took 2 bases from V and 1 from J; bases not matched to a gene: 0. In DNA form, the CDR3 reads TGTGCCATCAGTGAGGGGACAGGGAACACTGAAGCTTTCTTT. As protein: CAISEGTGNTEAFF.

DNA of the CDR3: TGTGCCAGCAGCTTAGAACGCCCCAGGGTTCAGGTGTATTCACCCCTCCACTTT. The encoded protein is CASSLERPRVQVYSPLHF. This chain joins TRBV11-2 and TRBJ1-6; D might be TRBD1 (5 bases). This CDR3 has 18 amino acids. Per germline, CDR1 SGHAT and CDR2 FQNNGV. Trimming stripped 0 bases from V and 8 bases from J, with 20 bases between.

The V gene is TRBV2, the J gene TRBJ1-2; D is ambiguous. Germline assignment: CDR1 SNHLY and CDR2 FYNNEI. The CDR3 is 14 residues long. V was trimmed by 4 bases and J by 8 bases, leaving 17 bases between them. CDR3 in amino acids: CASSGQAPFDGYTF. The CDR3, as DNA: TGTGCCAGCAGTGGGCAGGCCCCATTCGACGGCTACACCTTC. Full variable domain (outside the CDR3, taken from reference TRBV2 and TRBJ1-2): EPEVTQTPSHQVTQMGQEVILRCVPISNHLYFYWYRQILGQKVEFLVSFYNNEISEKSEIFDDQFSVERPDGSNFTLKIRSTKLEDSAMYFCASSGQAPFDGYTFGSGTRLTVV.

V usage is TRBV9 and J usage is TRBJ2-5, with D perhaps matching TRBD1 (5 bases). Germline CDR1 and CDR2: SGDLS and YYNGEE. Trimming pared 0 bases from V and 2 bases from J, leaving 11 bases between. The CDR3 extends over 15 amino acids. CDR3 amino acids: CASSVAPREQETQYF. The CDR3, as DNA: TGTGCCAGCAGCGTAGCCCCCAGGGAACAAGAGACCCAGTACTTC.

The table lists this clone with a count of one. The chain employs TRBV5-4 and TRBJ2-1; 7 bases map to TRBD1. CDR3 size: 16 residues. The germline V gene has CDR1 SGHNT and CDR2 YYREEE (reference sequence). The ends lost 4 bases at V and 7 bases at J; junction bases unmatched: 14. The CDR3 bases are TGTGCCAGCAGCCTGGATTGGGACAGTGCGAGAAATGAGCAGTTCTTC. Amino acids: CASSLDWDSARNEQFF.

V usage is TRBV25-1 and J usage is TRBJ2-7; 10 nucleotides line up with TRBD2. The germline gives CDR1 MGHDK, CDR2 SYGVNS. The CDR3 extends over 15 amino acids. After removal of 6 bases from V and 4 bases from J, the junction contained 9 bases not matched to a gene. The CDR3 here is CASSPRLAGAYEQYF. DNA for the CDR3: TGTGCCAGCAGCCCTCGCCTAGCGGGAGCATACGAGCAGTACTTC.

The gene calls are TRBV19 and TRBJ2-7, with D possibly TRBD2 on 5 matching bases. CDR1 and CDR2 from the germline V gene are LNHDA and SQIVND (reference sequence). Trimming left V 2 bases short and J 0 bases short, with 11 bases between. This CDR3 comprises 15 residues. The CDR3 sequence is CASSISGVGSYEQYF. DNA for the CDR3: TGTGCCAGTAGTATAAGCGGAGTCGGCTCCTACGAGCAGTACTTC.

This clone was detected only a few times. The chain has TRBV6-4 and TRBJ2-2, with 10 bases that match TRBD1. Germline CDR1 and CDR2: MRHNA and SNTAGT. V lost 0 bases to trimming and J lost 7 bases; unmatched junction nucleotides: 2. CDR3 size: 15 residues. The chain's CDR3 is CASSDSTGGIGELFF. CDR3 DNA: TGTGCCAGCAGTGACTCGACAGGGGGCATCGGGGAGCTGTTTTTT.

The gene calls are TRBV7-9 and TRBJ1-4, with TRBD1 matching over 7 bases. Trimming removed 5 bases from V and 3 bases from J; junction bases left unmatched: 3. Germline CDR1 and CDR2: SEHNR and FQNEAQ (reference sequence). The CDR3 is 14 amino acids. As DNA, the CDR3 is TGTGCCAGCAGCCCGACAGGGCCTAATGAAAAACTGTTTTTT. It codes for CASSPTGPNEKLFF.

This clone was counted only a few times. The V and J genes are TRBV10-2 and TRBJ2-2; 9 bases fit TRBD2. Germline V lookup: CDR1 WSHSY, CDR2 SAAADI. V was pared by 7 bases and J by 1 base, with 7 bases of the junction left unmatched. CDR3 length: 16 residues. CDR3: CASIETSGRNTGELFF. The CDR3 coding sequence is TGCGCCAGCATAGAGACTAGCGGAAGGAACACCGGGGAGCTGTTTTTT.

The V call is TRBV28, the J call TRBJ1-4, with D tentatively TRBD1 (6 bases). V dropped 6 bases and J dropped 6 bases, with 14 bases sitting between them. Germline assignment: CDR1 MDHEN and CDR2 SYDVKM. The CDR3 spans 14 residues. In DNA form, the CDR3 reads TGTGCCAGCAGCAACGGGGGGGGGCATGAAAAACTGTTTTTT. This codes for CASSNGGGHEKLFF.

The CDR3 is CASSPSNTEAFF. CDR3 nucleotides: TGTGCCAGCAGCCCTTCTAACACTGAAGCTTTCTTT. The chain combines TRBV28 with TRBJ1-1; D is unclear. Per germline, CDR1 MDHEN and CDR2 SYDVKM. This CDR3 comprises 12 residues. Trimming pared 6 bases from V and 2 bases from J, leaving 7 bases between.

The J gene is TRBJ2-5, the V gene TRBV7-3, with D unclear. Deletions cut 5 bases from V and 4 bases from J, with 14 bases between. The CDR3 runs 14 residues. In germline, CDR1 is SGHTA, CDR2 FQGTGA. DNA for the CDR3: TGTGCCAGCAGCCCCCCAAACGTGCGAGAGACCCAGTACTTC. Translated: CASSPPNVRETQYF.